This TCR beta chain was profiled in a study of blood T cell repertoires in COVID-19. Overall study context: COVID-19 samples, acute and convalescent, were from the United States, Italy and Spain. T cells, B-cell-depleted T cells, or PBMCs provided the cDNA or gDNA that served as material.

Study processing details: Reference gene primer amplification yielded estimated nucleated cell counts. Sequenced by immunoSEQ multiplex PCR; TCRdb stores in-frame clones only, minus some. V, J and clone size are taken as reported in that table, and D and trimming were inferred from the DNA itself. The table includes about 190,000 clones, 84% detected once. The CDR3 is 13 amino acids. The germline CDR1 and CDR2 sequences are SGHRS and YFSETQ. Trimming pared 5 bases from V and 1 base from J, leaving 9 bases between. Sequences were obtained from peripheral blood. The rearrangement joins TRBV5-1 to TRBJ2-5; D unresolved. The TCR originated in a woman in her seventies with active or convalescent COVID-19. In DNA, the CDR3 is TGCGCCAGCAGGTTTAGATCCCAAGAGACCCAGTACTTC. Encoded protein: CASRFRSQETQYF.